This T cell receptor (beta chain) came from a study of tumor-infiltrating lymphocytes in primary liver carcinoma. CDR1 LNHDA and CDR2 SQIVND come from the germline V gene (reference sequence). The CDR3 has 14 amino acids. Trimming cost V 7 bases and J 5 bases, with 16 bases left between them. Researchers generated TCR beta cDNA from 500 ng of total RNA, relying on a constant-region primer. Sequencing libraries for TCR beta derived from three nested multiplex PCR rounds that used slightly modified ARM-PCR. Investigators reported that the first two PCR rounds, at 10 to 11 cycles each, used TRBV1-TRBV30 forward primers with a C-beta reverse primer. TCRdb reprocessed the multiplex PCR reads via MiXCR and lists one record per CDR3 protein. The profile shows 300,000 to 400,000 distinct CDR3 sequences, about two thirds of them singletons. Extraction also yielded germline DNA, while blood RNA was obtained from unsorted whole blood.

The sequenced material came from peripheral blood. This receptor was taken from a man aged 35 to 55 with primary liver carcinoma and hepatitis B virus infection. V is TRBV19 and J is TRBJ2-3; TRBD2 is a possible D gene (5 bases). CDR3 region: CASTRGGPGDTQYF. DNA of the CDR3: TGTGCCAGTACCCGAGGAGGTCCAGGAGATACGCAGTATTTT.